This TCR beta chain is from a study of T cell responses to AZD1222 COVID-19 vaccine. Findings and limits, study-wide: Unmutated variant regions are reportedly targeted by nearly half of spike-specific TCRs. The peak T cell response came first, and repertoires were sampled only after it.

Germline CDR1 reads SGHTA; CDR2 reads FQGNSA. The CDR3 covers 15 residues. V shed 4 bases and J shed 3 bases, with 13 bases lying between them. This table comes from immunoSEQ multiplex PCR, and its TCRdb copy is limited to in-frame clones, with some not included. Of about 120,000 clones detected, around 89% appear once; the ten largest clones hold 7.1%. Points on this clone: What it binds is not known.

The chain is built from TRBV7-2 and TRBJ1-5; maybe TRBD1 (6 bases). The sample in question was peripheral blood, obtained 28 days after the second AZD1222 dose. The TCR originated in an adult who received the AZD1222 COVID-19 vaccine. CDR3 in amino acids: CASSWIRDTNQPQHF. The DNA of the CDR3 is TGTGCCAGCAGCTGGATCCGGGACACCAATCAGCCCCAGCATTTT. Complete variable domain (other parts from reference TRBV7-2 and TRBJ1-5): GAGVSQSPSNKVTEKGKDVELRCDPISGHTALYWYRQSLGQGLEFLIYFQGNSAPDKSGLPSDRFSAERTGGSVSTLTIQRTQQEDSAVYLCASSWIRDTNQPQHFGDGTRLSIL.